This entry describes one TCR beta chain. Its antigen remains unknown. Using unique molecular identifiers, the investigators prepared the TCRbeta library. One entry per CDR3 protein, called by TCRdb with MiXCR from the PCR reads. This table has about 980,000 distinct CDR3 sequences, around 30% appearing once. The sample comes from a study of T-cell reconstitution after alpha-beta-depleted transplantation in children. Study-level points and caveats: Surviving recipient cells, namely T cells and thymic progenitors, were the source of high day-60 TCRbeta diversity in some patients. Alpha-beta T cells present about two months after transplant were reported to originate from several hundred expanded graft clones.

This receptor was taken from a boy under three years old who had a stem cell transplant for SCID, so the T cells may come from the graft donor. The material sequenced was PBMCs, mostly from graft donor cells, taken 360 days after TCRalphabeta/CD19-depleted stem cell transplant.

This CDR3 reads CASSFRGRVGDNEQFF. CDR3 DNA: TGTGCCAGCAGCTTCCGAGGGAGGGTGGGGGACAATGAGCAGTTCTTC. This chain links TRBV12-3 or TRBV12-4 with TRBJ2-1, with 7 positions matching TRBD2. The V segment lost 6 bases and the J segment 5 bases; nucleotides outside the gene matches: 13. This CDR3 comprises 16 residues.